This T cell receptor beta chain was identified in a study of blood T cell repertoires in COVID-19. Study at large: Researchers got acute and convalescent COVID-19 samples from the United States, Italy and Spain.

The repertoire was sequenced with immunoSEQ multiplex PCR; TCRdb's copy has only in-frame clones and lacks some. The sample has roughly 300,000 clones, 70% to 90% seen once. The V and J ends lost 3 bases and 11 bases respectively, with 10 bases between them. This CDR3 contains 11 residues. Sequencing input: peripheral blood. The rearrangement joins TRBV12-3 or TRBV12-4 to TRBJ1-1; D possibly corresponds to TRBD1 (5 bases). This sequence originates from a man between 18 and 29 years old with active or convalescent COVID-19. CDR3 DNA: TGTGCCAGCAGTTTCGGGGGGGACGCTTTCTTT. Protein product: CASSFGGDAFF.